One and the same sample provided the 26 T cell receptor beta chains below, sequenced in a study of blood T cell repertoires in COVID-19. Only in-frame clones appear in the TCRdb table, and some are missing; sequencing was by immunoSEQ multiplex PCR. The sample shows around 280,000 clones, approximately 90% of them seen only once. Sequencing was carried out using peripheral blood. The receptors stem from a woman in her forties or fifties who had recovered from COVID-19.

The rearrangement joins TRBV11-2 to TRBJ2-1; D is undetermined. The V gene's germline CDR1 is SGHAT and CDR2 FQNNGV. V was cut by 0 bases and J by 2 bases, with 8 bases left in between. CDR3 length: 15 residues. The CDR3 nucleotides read TGTGCCAGCAGCTTAGATCTAGGAGCCTACAATGAGCAGTTCTTC. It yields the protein CASSLDLGAYNEQFF.

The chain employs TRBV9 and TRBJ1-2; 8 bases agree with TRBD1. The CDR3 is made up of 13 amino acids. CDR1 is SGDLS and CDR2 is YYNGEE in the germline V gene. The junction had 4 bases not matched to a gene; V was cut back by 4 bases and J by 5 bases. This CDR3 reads CASSPRDRYGYTF. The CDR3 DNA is TGTGCCAGCAGCCCGAGGGACAGGTATGGCTACACCTTC. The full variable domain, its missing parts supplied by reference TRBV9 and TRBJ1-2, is DSGVTQTPKHLITATGQRVTLRCSPRSGDLSVYWYQQSLDQGLQFLIQYYNGEERAKGNILERFSAQQFPDLHSELNLSSLELGDSALYFCASSPRDRYGYTFGSGTRLTVV.

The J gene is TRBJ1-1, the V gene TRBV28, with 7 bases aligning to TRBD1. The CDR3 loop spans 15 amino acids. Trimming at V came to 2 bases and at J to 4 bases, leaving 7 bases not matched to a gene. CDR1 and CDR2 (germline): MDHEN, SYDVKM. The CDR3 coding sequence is TGTGCCAGCAGTTTAGTAAGGGGGCGTTCCACTGAAGCTTTCTTT. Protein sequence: CASSLVRGRSTEAFF.

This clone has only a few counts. This CDR3 is CASAAAGDTEAFF. CDR3 nucleotide sequence: TGTGCCAGCGCCGCGGCGGGAGACACTGAAGCTTTCTTT. The chain links TRBV9 to TRBJ1-1; D gene uncertain. Germline V gives CDR1 SGDLS, CDR2 YYNGEE. With 7 bases removed from V and 3 bases from J, the gap between germline ends came to 13 bases. The CDR3 covers 13 residues.

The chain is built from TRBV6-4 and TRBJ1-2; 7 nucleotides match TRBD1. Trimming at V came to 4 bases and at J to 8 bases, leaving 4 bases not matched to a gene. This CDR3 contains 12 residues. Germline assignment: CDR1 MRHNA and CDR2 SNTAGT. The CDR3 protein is CASSGGGWGYTF. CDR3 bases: TGTGCCAGCAGTGGAGGGGGCTGGGGCTACACCTTC.

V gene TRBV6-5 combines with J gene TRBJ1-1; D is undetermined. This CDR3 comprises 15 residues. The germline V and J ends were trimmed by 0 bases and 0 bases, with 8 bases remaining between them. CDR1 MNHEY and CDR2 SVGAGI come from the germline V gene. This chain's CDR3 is CASSYSSDVNTEAFF. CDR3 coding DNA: TGTGCCAGCAGTTACTCGAGCGACGTGAACACTGAAGCTTTCTTT.

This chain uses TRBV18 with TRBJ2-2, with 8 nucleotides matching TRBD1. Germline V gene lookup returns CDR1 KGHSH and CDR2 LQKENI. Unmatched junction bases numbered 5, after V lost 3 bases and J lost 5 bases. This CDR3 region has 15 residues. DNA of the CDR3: TGTGCCAGCTCACCTAGGACAGGGCTGACCGGGGAGCTGTTTTTT. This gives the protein CASSPRTGLTGELFF. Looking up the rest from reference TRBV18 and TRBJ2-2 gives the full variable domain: NAGVMQNPRHLVRRRGQEARLRCSPMKGHSHVYWYRQLPEEGLKFMVYLQKENIIDESGMPKERFSAEFPKEGPSILRIQQVVRGDSAAYFCASSPRTGLTGELFFGEGSRLTVL.

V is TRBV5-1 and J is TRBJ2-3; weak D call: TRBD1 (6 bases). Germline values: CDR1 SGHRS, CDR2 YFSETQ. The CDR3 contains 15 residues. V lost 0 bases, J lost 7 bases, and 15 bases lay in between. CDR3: CASSLGGYRVNTQYF. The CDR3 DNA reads TGCGCCAGCAGCTTGGGAGGATACAGGGTAAATACGCAGTATTTT. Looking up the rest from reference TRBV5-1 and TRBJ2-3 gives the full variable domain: KAGVTQTPRYLIKTRGQQVTLSCSPISGHRSVSWYQQTPGQGLQFLFEYFSETQRNKGNFPGRFSGRQFSNSRSEMNVSTLELGDSALYLCASSLGGYRVNTQYFGPGTRLTVL.

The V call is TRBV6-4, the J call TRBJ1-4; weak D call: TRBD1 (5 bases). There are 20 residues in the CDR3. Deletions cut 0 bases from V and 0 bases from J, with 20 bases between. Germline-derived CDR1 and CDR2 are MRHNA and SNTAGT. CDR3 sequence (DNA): TGTGCCAGCAGTGACTCGTTGCCAAAACAGGAGATTTCAACTAATGAAAAACTGTTTTTT. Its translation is CASSDSLPKQEISTNEKLFF.

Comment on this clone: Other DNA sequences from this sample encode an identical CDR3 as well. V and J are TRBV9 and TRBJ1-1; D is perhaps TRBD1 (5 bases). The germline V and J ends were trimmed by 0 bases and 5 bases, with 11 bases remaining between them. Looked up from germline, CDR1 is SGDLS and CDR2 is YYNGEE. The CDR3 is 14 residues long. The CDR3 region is CASSVAAGRTEAFF. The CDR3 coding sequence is TGTGCCAGCAGCGTAGCTGCAGGGAGGACTGAAGCTTTCTTT.

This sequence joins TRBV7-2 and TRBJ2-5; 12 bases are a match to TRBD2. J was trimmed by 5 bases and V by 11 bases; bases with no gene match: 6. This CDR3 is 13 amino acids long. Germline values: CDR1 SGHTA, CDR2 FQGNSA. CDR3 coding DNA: TGTGCCTCCGGACTAGCGGGAATGGAGACCCAGTACTTC. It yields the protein CASGLAGMETQYF.

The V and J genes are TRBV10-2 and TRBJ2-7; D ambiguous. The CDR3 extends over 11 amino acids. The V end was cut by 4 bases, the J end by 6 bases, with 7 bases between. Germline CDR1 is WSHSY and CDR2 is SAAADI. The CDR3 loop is CASSVIGEQYF. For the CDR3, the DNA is TGCGCCAGCAGTGTTATCGGCGAGCAGTACTTC.

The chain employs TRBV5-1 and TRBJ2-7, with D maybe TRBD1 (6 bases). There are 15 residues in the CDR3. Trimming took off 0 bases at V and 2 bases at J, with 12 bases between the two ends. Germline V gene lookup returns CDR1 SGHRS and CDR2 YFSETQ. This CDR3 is CASSLEPGAAYEQYF. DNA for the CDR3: TGCGCCAGCAGCTTGGAGCCAGGGGCAGCCTACGAGCAGTACTTC.

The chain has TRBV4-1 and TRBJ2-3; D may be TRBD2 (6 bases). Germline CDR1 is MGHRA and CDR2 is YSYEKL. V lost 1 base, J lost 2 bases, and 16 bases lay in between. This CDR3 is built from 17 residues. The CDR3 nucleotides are TGCGCCAGCAGCCAAGGTATACCGGGGGTTCCCACAGATACGCAGTATTTT. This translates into CASSQGIPGVPTDTQYF.

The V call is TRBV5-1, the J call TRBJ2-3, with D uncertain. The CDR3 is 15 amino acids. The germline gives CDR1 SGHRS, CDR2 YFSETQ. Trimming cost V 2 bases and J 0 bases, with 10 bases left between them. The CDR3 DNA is TGCGCCAGCAGCTTAGACTCAACTAGCACAGATACGCAGTATTTT. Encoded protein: CASSLDSTSTDTQYF.

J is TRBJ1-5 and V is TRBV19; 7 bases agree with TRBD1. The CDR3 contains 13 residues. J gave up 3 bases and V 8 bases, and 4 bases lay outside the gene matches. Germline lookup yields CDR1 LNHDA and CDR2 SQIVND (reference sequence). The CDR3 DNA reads TGTGCCAGTGGGGACAGACACAATCAGCCCCAGCATTTT. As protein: CASGDRHNQPQHF.

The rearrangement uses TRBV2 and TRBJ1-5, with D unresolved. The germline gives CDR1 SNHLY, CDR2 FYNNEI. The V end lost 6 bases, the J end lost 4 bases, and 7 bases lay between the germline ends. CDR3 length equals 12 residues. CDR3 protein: CASRQYNQPQHF. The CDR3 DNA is TGTGCCAGCAGACAGTATAATCAGCCCCAGCATTTT.

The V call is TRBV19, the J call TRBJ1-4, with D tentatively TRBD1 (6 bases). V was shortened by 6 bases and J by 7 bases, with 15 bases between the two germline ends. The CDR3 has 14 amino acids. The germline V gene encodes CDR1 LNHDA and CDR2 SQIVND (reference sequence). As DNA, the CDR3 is TGTGCCAGTAGCCCAGGGGCATCGGCTGAAAAACTGTTTTTT. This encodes CASSPGASAEKLFF.

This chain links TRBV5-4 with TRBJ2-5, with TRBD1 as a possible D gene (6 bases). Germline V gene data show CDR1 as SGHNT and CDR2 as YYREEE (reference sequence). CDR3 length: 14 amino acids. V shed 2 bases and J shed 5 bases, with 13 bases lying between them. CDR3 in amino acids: CASSLGPRGETQYF. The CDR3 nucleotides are TGTGCCAGCAGCTTAGGGCCCAGGGGCGAGACCCAGTACTTC. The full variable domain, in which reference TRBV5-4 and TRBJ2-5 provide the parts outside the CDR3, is ETGVTQSPTHLIKTRGQQVTLRCSSQSGHNTVSWYQQALGQGPQFIFQYYREEENGRGNFPPRFSGLQFPNYSSELNVNALELDDSALYLCASSLGPRGETQYFGPGTRLLVL.

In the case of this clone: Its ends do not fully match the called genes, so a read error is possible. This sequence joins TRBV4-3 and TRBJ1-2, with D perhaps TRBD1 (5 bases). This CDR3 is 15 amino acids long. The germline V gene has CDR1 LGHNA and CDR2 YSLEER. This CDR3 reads CASSQERGRIYSHIF. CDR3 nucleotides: TGCGCCAGCAGCCAAGAAAGGGGTCGGATCTATTCCCACATCTTC.

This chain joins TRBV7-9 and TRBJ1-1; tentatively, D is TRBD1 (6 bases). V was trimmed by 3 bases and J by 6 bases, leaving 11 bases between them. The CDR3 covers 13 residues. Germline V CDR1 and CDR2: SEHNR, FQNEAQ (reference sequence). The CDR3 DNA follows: TGTGCCAGCAGCTTGCAGGGGCGATCTGAAGCTTTCTTT. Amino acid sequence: CASSLQGRSEAFF. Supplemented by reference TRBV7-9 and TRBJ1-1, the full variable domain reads DTGVSQNPRHKITKRGQNVTFRCDPISEHNRLYWYRQTLGQGPEFLTYFQNEAQLEKSRLLSDRFSAERPKGSFSTLEIQRTEQGDSAMYLCASSLQGRSEAFFGQGTRLTVV.

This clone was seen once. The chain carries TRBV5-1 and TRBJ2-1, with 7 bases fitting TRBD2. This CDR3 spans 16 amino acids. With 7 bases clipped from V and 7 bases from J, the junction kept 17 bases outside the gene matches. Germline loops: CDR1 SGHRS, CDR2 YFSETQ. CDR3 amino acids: CASALGSGRRENEQFF. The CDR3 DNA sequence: TGCGCCAGCGCCTTGGGGTCGGGGAGGCGGGAGAATGAGCAGTTCTTC.

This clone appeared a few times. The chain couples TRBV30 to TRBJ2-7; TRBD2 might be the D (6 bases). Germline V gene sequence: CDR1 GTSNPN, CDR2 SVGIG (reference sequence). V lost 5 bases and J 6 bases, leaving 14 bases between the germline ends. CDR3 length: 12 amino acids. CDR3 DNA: TGTGCCTGGGGTCCCGGGGGAGCCGAGCAGTACTTC. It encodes CAWGPGGAEQYF.

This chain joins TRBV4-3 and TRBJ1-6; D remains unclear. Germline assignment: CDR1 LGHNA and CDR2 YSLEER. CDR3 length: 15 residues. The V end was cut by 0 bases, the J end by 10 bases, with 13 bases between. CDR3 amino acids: CASSQDTRGRSPLHF. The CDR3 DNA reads TGCGCCAGCAGCCAAGATACGAGAGGAAGGTCACCCCTCCACTTT.

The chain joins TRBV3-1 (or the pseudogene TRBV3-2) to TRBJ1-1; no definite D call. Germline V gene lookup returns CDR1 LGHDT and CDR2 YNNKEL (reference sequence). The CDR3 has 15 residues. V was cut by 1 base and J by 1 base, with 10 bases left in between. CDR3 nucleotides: TGTGCCAGCAGCCAAGCCCCGGTCCCGAACACTGAAGCTTTCTTT. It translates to CASSQAPVPNTEAFF.

This CDR3 reads CASSSYGVLASDTQYF. In DNA form, the CDR3 reads TGTGCCAGCAGCTCCTACGGAGTTCTAGCTTCAGATACGCAGTATTTT. The V call is TRBV7-3, the J call TRBJ2-3, with D possibly matching TRBD2 (5 bases). CDR1 and CDR2 (germline): SGHTA, FQGTGA. V lost 4 bases to trimming and J lost 4 bases, with 18 bases between them. There are 16 residues in the CDR3.